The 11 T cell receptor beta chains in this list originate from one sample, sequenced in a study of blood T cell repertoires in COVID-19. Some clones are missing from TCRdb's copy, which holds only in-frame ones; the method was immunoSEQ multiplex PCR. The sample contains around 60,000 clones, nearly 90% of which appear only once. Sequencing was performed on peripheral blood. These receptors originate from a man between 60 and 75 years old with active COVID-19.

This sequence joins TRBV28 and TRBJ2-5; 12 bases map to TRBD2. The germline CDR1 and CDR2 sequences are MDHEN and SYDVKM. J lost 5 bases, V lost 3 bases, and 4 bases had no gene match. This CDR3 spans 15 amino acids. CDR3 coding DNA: TGTGCCAGCAGTTTGCTAGCGGGAGGGCCGGAGACCCAGTACTTC. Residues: CASSLLAGGPETQYF.

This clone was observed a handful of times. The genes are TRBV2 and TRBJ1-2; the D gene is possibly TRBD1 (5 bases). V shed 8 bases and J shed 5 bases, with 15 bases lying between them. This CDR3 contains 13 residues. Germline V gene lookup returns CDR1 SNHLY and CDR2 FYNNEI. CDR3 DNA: TGTGCCAGCGCCCCCCCTGGGGCTTATGGCTACACCTTC. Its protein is CASAPPGAYGYTF.

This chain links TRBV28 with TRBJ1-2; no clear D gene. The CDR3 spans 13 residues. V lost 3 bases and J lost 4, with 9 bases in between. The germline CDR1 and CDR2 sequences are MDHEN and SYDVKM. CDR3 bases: TGTGCCAGCAGTTTCCGCACTTCCTATGGCTACACCTTC. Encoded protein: CASSFRTSYGYTF.

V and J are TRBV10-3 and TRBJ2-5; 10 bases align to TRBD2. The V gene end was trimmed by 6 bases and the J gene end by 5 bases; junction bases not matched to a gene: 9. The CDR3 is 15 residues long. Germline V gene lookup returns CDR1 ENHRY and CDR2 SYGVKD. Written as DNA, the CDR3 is TGTGCCATCAGCGAAGGACTAGCGGTCCGGGAGACCCAGTACTTC. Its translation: CAISEGLAVRETQYF.

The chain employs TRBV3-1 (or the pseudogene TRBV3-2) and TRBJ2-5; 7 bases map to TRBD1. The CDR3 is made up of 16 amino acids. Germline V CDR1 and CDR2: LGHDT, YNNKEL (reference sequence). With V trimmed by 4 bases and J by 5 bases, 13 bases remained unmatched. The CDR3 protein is CASSPVGTEVFETQYF. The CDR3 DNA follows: TGTGCCAGCAGCCCAGTCGGGACAGAGGTTTTCGAGACCCAGTACTTC.

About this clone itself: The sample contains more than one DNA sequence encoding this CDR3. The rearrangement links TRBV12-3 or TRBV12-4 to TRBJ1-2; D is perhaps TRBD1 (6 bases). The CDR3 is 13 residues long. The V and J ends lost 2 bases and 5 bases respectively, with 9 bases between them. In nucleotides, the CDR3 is TGTGCCAGCAGTTTAAGGGGGGGTTATGGCTACACCTTC. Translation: CASSLRGGYGYTF.

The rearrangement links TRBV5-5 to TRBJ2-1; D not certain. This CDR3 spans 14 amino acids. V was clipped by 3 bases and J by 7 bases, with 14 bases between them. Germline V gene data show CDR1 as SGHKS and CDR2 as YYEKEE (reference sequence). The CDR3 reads CASSSVGRSNEQFF. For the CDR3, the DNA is TGTGCCAGCAGCTCCGTTGGTAGATCGAATGAGCAGTTCTTC.

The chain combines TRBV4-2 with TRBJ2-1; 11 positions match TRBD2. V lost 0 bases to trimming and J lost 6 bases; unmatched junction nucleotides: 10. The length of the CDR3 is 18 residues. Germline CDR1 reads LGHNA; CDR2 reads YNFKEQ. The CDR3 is CASSQDPLAGVLVNEQFF. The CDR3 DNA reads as TGTGCCAGCAGCCAAGACCCACTAGCGGGAGTTTTGGTCAATGAGCAGTTCTTC.

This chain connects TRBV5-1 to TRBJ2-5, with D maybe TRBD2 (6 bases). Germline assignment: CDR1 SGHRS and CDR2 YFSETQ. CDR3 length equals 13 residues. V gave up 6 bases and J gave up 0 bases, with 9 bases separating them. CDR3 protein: CASKPGDQETQYF. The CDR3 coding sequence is TGCGCCAGCAAACCGGGAGACCAAGAGACCCAGTACTTC. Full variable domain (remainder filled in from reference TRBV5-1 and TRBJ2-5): KAGVTQTPRYLIKTRGQQVTLSCSPISGHRSVSWYQQTPGQGLQFLFEYFSETQRNKGNFPGRFSGRQFSNSRSEMNVSTLELGDSALYLCASKPGDQETQYFGPGTRLLVL.

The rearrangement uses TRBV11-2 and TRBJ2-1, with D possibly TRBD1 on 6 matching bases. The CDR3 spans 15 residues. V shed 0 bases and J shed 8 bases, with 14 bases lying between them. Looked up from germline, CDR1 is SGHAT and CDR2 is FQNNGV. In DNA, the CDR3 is TGTGCCAGCAGCTTAGATGGAACAGGGCGCGATGAGCAGTTCTTC. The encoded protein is CASSLDGTGRDEQFF.

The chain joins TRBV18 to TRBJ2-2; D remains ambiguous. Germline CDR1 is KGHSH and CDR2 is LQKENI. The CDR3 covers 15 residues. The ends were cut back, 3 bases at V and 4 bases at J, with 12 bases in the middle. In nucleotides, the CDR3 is TGTGCCAGCTCACCGAAGCTAGATTCCACCGGGGAGCTGTTTTTT. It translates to CASSPKLDSTGELFF.